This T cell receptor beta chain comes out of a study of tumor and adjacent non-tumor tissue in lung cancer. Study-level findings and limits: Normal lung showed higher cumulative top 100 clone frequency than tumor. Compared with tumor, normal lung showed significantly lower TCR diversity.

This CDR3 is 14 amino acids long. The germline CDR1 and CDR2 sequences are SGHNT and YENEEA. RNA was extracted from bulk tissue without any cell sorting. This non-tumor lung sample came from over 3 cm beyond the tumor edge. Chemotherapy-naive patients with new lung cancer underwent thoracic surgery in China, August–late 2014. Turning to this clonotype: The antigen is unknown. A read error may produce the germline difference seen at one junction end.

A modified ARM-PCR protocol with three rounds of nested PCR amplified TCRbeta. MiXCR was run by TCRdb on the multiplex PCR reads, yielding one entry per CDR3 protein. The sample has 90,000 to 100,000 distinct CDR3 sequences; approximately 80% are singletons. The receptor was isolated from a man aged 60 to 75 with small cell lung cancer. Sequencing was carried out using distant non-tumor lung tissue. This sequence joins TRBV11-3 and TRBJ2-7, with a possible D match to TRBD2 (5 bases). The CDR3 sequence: CASGFGDYSYEQYF. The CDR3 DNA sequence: TGTGCCAGCGGCTTCGGGGATTACTCGTACGAGCAGTACTTC.